These 24 T cell receptor beta chains share one sample of origin, sequenced in a study of T-cell memory formation after mild COVID-19. One entry per CDR3 protein results from TCRdb running MiXCR on the 5' RACE reads. The table has hundreds of thousands of distinct CDR3 sequences, more than 15% seen once. Sequences were obtained from PBMCs or a T cell subset sorted from them (not recorded which). The receptor source for this set is a man between 18 and 29 years old who had mild COVID-19 (a few samples of this study predate the infection). Cell type and time point are not known.

This clonotype was found many times. The gene calls are TRBV7-6 and TRBJ2-2, with 8 bases that match TRBD1. From germline, CDR1 is SGHVS and CDR2 FNYEAQ. This CDR3 comprises 15 residues. J gave up 5 bases and V 0 bases, and 2 bases lay outside the gene matches. CDR3 bases: TGTGCCAGCAGCTTAGCCAGGGGGCAGACCGGGGAGCTGTTTTTT. This gives the protein CASSLARGQTGELFF.

This clonotype was picked up many times. The rearrangement joins TRBV12-3 or TRBV12-4 to TRBJ1-5; no definite D call. The CDR3 spans 12 residues. The V and J ends lost 2 bases and 7 bases respectively, with 6 bases between them. The CDR3 spells CASSLSGQPQHF. CDR3 DNA sequence: TGTGCCAGCAGTTTATCTGGGCAGCCCCAGCATTTT.

This clonotype was seen only a few times. This chain connects TRBV20-1 to TRBJ2-5; TRBD1 matches 7 bases. After removal of 5 bases from V and 5 bases from J, the junction contained 11 bases not matched to a gene. Per the germline V gene, CDR1 is DFQATT and CDR2 is SNEGSKA (reference sequence). The CDR3 is 14 amino acids. The CDR3 loop is CSAPRGQVWETQYF. For the CDR3, the DNA is TGCAGTGCTCCAAGGGGGCAGGTGTGGGAGACCCAGTACTTC.

This sequence joins TRBV7-9 and TRBJ1-2, with 7 bases aligning to TRBD1. CDR3 length equals 15 residues. V was clipped by 5 bases and J by 7 bases; unmatched bases: 13. Germline assignment: CDR1 SEHNR and CDR2 FQNEAQ (reference sequence). CDR3 residues: CASSETGTAFSGYTF. As DNA, the CDR3 is TGTGCCAGCAGCGAAACCGGGACAGCGTTCTCTGGCTACACCTTC.

This clonotype was seen a handful of times. The rearrangement links TRBV6-5 to TRBJ1-2, with TRBD1 as a possible D gene (6 bases). The CDR3 has 14 residues. Trimming took 8 bases from V and 1 from J, leaving 14 bases between them. Germline assignment: CDR1 MNHEY and CDR2 SVGAGI. For the CDR3, the DNA is TGTGCCAGCCGGCTTGGGGGGCATAACTATGGCTACACCTTC. Its translation: CASRLGGHNYGYTF.

This clonotype was observed once. V usage is TRBV6-1 and J usage is TRBJ1-1, with D tentatively TRBD1 (6 bases). The CDR3 spans 13 residues. Trimming took 0 bases from V and 11 from J, leaving 13 bases between them. The germline gives CDR1 MNHNS, CDR2 SASEGT. For the CDR3, the DNA is TGTGCCAGCAGTGAAGCGGCAGGCCAGGGGGCTTTCTTT. Protein product: CASSEAAGQGAFF.

This clonotype was observed a few times. The genes are TRBV6-6 and TRBJ1-2; TRBD1 agrees at 7 bases. The CDR3 has 12 residues. V gave up 6 bases and J gave up 7 bases; unmatched junction bases: 5. Per the germline V gene, CDR1 is MNHNY and CDR2 is SVGAGI (reference sequence). CDR3: CASRNTGAGYTF. CDR3 DNA: TGTGCCAGCAGAAATACAGGGGCTGGCTACACCTTC.

This clonotype was recorded once. The chain links TRBV18 to TRBJ2-6, with D unresolved. The CDR3 runs to 14 residues. The germline V gene encodes CDR1 KGHSH and CDR2 LQKENI. V was trimmed by 6 bases and J by 0 bases, leaving 6 bases between them. In DNA form, the CDR3 reads TGTGCCAGCTCGCCCATCTCTGGGGCCAACGTCCTGACTTTC. Translation gives CASSPISGANVLTF.

This clonotype was counted many times. The rearrangement joins TRBV7-2 to TRBJ1-1, with TRBD1 matching over 7 bases. CDR3 length: 17 residues. Germline V gene lookup returns CDR1 SGHTA and CDR2 FQGNSA. The V and J ends lost 5 bases and 5 bases, in that order; junction bases with no gene match: 17. Here the CDR3 DNA reads TGTGCCAGCAGCCCGCGGACAGGACGTTTAGTGGGGACTGAAGCTTTCTTT. This gives the protein CASSPRTGRLVGTEAFF.

The chain recombines TRBV12-3 or TRBV12-4 with TRBJ2-5, with 7 bases lining up with TRBD1. Trimming removed 5 bases from V and 3 bases from J; junction bases left unmatched: 6. The CDR3 extends over 14 amino acids. This CDR3 is CASSAPGTEETQYF. The DNA of the CDR3 is TGTGCCAGCAGTGCTCCGGGGACAGAAGAGACCCAGTACTTC.

The chain is built from TRBV6-2 or TRBV6-3 and TRBJ2-2; D perhaps matches TRBD1 (5 bases). V shed 0 bases and J shed 4 bases, with 12 bases lying between them. The CDR3 runs to 16 residues. Germline assignment: CDR1 MNHEY and CDR2 SVGEGT. The CDR3 coding sequence is TGTGCCAGCAGTTACTCGGAAAGGGGAAGCACCGGGGAGCTGTTTTTT. This translates into CASSYSERGSTGELFF.

At least ten counts were recorded for this clonotype. The J gene is TRBJ1-1, the V gene TRBV19, with 9 bases identical to TRBD1. Germline CDR1 reads LNHDA; CDR2 reads SQIVND (reference sequence). Losses at the gene ends were 6 bases for V and 1 base for J; bases not matched to a gene: 6. The CDR3 totals 15 residues. Here the CDR3 reads CASSRPDRGNTEAFF. The CDR3 nucleotides are TGTGCCAGTAGCAGACCGGACAGGGGGAACACTGAAGCTTTCTTT.

This clonotype was picked up many times. This chain links TRBV20-1 with TRBJ2-7; the D gene is possibly TRBD1 (5 bases). The germline V gene has CDR1 DFQATT and CDR2 SNEGSKA (reference sequence). The CDR3 is 14 residues long. The V and J ends lost 0 bases and 7 bases respectively, with 16 bases between them. In DNA form, the CDR3 reads TGCAGTGCTAGAGACGCCCTTGGACCAGGGGAGCAGTACTTC. Encoded protein: CSARDALGPGEQYF.

The rearrangement uses TRBV6-5 and TRBJ1-4, with a possible D match to TRBD1 (5 bases). The germline CDR1 and CDR2 sequences are MNHEY and SVGAGI. The CDR3 contains 15 residues. V was pared by 5 bases and J by 7 bases, with 17 bases between. DNA for the CDR3: TGTGCCAGCAGTGCCTGGGGGGGGGATGGTGAAAAACTGTTTTTT. Protein sequence: CASSAWGGDGEKLFF.

The rearrangement links TRBV7-3 to TRBJ2-5, with TRBD1 matching 9 bases. The CDR3 runs to 13 residues. Trimming cost V 5 bases and J 6 bases; bases outside gene matches: 4. Germline CDR1 reads SGHTA; CDR2 reads FQGTGA. This CDR3 reads CASSPTGGKTQYF. DNA for the CDR3: TGTGCCAGCAGCCCGACAGGGGGAAAGACCCAGTACTTC. Full variable domain (outside the CDR3, taken from reference TRBV7-3 and TRBJ2-5): GAGVSQTPSNKVTEKGKYVELRCDPISGHTALYWYRQSLGQGPEFLIYFQGTGAADDSGLPNDRFFAVRPEGSVSTLKIQRTERGDSAVYLCASSPTGGKTQYFGPGTRLLVL.

In this sample, this clonotype turned up a few times. The chain has TRBV6-5 and TRBJ2-5; 10 bases agree with TRBD1. Trimming at V came to 6 bases and at J to 7 bases, leaving 8 bases not matched to a gene. This CDR3 spans 14 amino acids. From germline, CDR1 is MNHEY and CDR2 SVGAGI. CDR3 amino acids: CASRQGTGVGTQYF. The CDR3 DNA sequence: TGTGCCAGCAGACAAGGGACAGGGGTTGGGACCCAGTACTTC.

The chain joins TRBV28 to TRBJ1-2; D not certain. CDR1 MDHEN and CDR2 SYDVKM come from the germline V gene. Trimming took 6 bases from V and 0 from J, leaving 14 bases between them. The CDR3 loop spans 15 amino acids. As DNA, the CDR3 is TGTGCCAGCAGCCTCACTGACCGGGCTAACTATGGCTACACCTTC. It yields the protein CASSLTDRANYGYTF.

This clonotype showed up just a few times. The J gene is TRBJ2-5, the V gene TRBV7-6, with D uncertain. Trimming stripped 7 bases from V and 0 bases from J, with 9 bases between. CDR1 and CDR2 (germline): SGHVS, FNYEAQ. This CDR3 has 13 residues. CDR3 protein: CASMGHDQETQYF. CDR3 DNA: TGTGCCAGCATGGGCCACGACCAAGAGACCCAGTACTTC.

The chain employs TRBV19 and TRBJ1-1; tentative D call: TRBD1 (6 bases). The CDR3 spans 13 residues. V was pared by 9 bases and J by 2 bases, with 13 bases between. From germline, CDR1 is LNHDA and CDR2 SQIVND (reference sequence). The CDR3 is CASRTEINTEAFF. The CDR3 bases are TGTGCCAGCCGGACAGAGATTAACACTGAAGCTTTCTTT. The whole variable domain, filled in from reference TRBV19 and TRBJ1-1, reads DGGITQSPKYLFRKEGQNVTLSCEQNLNHDAMYWYRQDPGQGLRLIYYSQIVNDFQKGDIAEGYSVSREKKESFPLTVTSAQKNPTAFYLCASRTEINTEAFFGQGTRLTVV.

The rearrangement links TRBV7-2 to TRBJ2-1; 8 bases match TRBD2. Germline V gives CDR1 SGHTA, CDR2 FQGNSA. The CDR3 consists of 18 residues. Trimming took 4 bases from V and 4 from J; bases not matched to a gene: 15. CDR3 bases: TGTGCCAGCAGCTCGTCTGCGGGGGGCTGGGTAGGGTACAATGAGCAGTTCTTC. Translating gives CASSSSAGGWVGYNEQFF.

This chain links TRBV7-9 with TRBJ2-1; 7 bases align to TRBD1. CDR1 is SEHNR and CDR2 is FQNEAQ in the germline V gene (reference sequence). The ends lost 1 base at V and 4 bases at J; junction bases unmatched: 4. The CDR3 totals 15 residues. The CDR3 sequence is CASSLVGQQYNEQFF. The CDR3 DNA reads TGTGCCAGCAGCTTAGTGGGACAGCAGTACAATGAGCAGTTCTTC.

The rearrangement uses TRBV15 and TRBJ2-3, with D uncertain. The germline gives CDR1 LNHNV, CDR2 YYDKDF (reference sequence). Trimming removed 0 bases at V and 2 bases at J, with 15 bases between. This CDR3 spans 17 amino acids. The CDR3 is CATSRDYEVAHTDTQYF. In DNA, the CDR3 is TGTGCCACCAGCAGAGATTACGAAGTCGCGCACACAGATACGCAGTATTTT.

The rearrangement joins TRBV5-1 to TRBJ1-1; the D is unclear. This CDR3 region has 13 residues. V was clipped by 7 bases and J by 4 bases, with 14 bases between them. The germline CDR1 and CDR2 sequences are SGHRS and YFSETQ. CDR3 residues: CASRSQGSTEAFF. CDR3 in DNA: TGCGCCAGCCGTTCTCAAGGGAGCACTGAAGCTTTCTTT.

The chain combines TRBV10-2 with TRBJ2-7; TRBD2 aligns across 10 bases. The CDR3 consists of 13 residues. The junction had 4 bases not matched to a gene; V was cut back by 8 bases and J by 3 bases. Germline V gives CDR1 WSHSY, CDR2 SAAADI. The CDR3 region has the DNA TGCGCCAGCGCCAGACTAGCGGGCTACGAGCAGTACTTC. As protein: CASARLAGYEQYF.